The 21 T cell receptor beta chains listed next were all sequenced from one sample in a study of CD8 T cells in ankylosing spondylitis. Study-level findings and limits: For ankylosing spondylitis blood, a TCR beta motif of seven to nine highly homologous variants appeared characteristic.

The antigens for these receptors are not known. TCRdb re-called the 5' RACE reads with MiXCR, one entry per CDR3 protein. The repertoire holds around 480,000 distinct CDR3 sequences, approximately 17% seen once, with about 0.94% in the top ten. The sequencing sample was made of blood, either unsorted or a sorted T cell fraction (not recorded which). The origin of the receptors is a male donor with ankylosing spondylitis.

This clonotype was seen a few times. V is TRBV28 and J is TRBJ2-1, with TRBD2 identical over 11 bases. From germline, CDR1 is MDHEN and CDR2 SYDVKM. The CDR3 covers 15 residues. Trimming at V came to 9 bases and at J to 9 bases, leaving 13 bases not matched to a gene. In DNA form, the CDR3 reads TGTGCCAGGAGGGGGGGGACTAGCGGTTCGAGTGAGCAGTTCTTC. Protein: CARRGGTSGSSEQFF.

J is TRBJ1-3 and V is TRBV5-6; D is unresolved. The length of the CDR3 is 14 residues. V lost 4 bases to trimming and J lost 3 bases, with 11 bases between them. CDR1 is SGHDT and CDR2 is YYEEEE in the germline V gene. The CDR3 loop reads CASSLEQLGNTIYF. The CDR3 DNA follows: TGTGCCAGCAGCCTTGAACAACTTGGAAACACCATATATTTT. The full variable domain, its missing parts supplied by reference TRBV5-6 and TRBJ1-3, is DAGVTQSPTHLIKTRGQQVTLRCSPKSGHDTVSWYQQALGQGPQFIFQYYEEEERQRGNFPDRFSGHQFPNYSSELNVNALLLGDSALYLCASSLEQLGNTIYFGEGSWLTVV.

In its sample, this clonotype was seen a few times. The V call is TRBV4-1, the J call TRBJ1-6; 8 bases are a match to TRBD1. There are 15 residues in the CDR3. Per germline, CDR1 MGHRA and CDR2 YSYEKL. Trimming removed 1 base from V and 14 bases from J; junction bases left unmatched: 10. In DNA form, the CDR3 reads TGCGCCAGCAGCCAAGCGGGACAGGCCCTTGGATCCCTCCACTTT. Translation: CASSQAGQALGSLHF.

In this sample, this clonotype turned up a few times. The chain joins TRBV20-1 to TRBJ1-1; TRBD1 matches at 10 bases. Germline V gives CDR1 DFQATT, CDR2 SNEGSKA (reference sequence). The CDR3 contains 13 residues. Losses at the gene ends were 6 bases for V and 6 bases for J; bases not matched to a gene: 7. The CDR3: CSAPDRGYAEAFF. CDR3 nucleotides: TGCAGTGCACCGGACAGGGGGTACGCTGAAGCTTTCTTT.

Only one count was recorded for this clonotype. The V call is TRBV20-1, the J call TRBJ2-7, with no clear D. CDR1 and CDR2 (germline): DFQATT, SNEGSKA (reference sequence). The V gene lost 5 bases and the J gene lost 3 bases, with 17 bases spanning the gap. The CDR3 runs 14 residues. For the CDR3, the DNA is TGCAGTGCTGGCCCCAAGGGTCCGATCTACGAGCAGTACTTC. It translates to CSAGPKGPIYEQYF.

This chain joins TRBV3-1 and TRBJ1-1; no clear D gene. The germline V and J ends were trimmed by 1 base and 0 bases, with 9 bases remaining between them. Germline CDR1 reads LGHDT; CDR2 reads YNNKEL (reference sequence). The CDR3 runs to 15 residues. The CDR3 bases are TGTGCCAGCAGCCAAGGTTCGGCGGTGAACACTGAAGCTTTCTTT. This gives the protein CASSQGSAVNTEAFF.

This clonotype was picked up a small number of times. The chain carries TRBV7-2 and TRBJ1-6; D is undetermined. Germline V lookup: CDR1 SGHTA, CDR2 FQGNSA. V was clipped by 1 base and J by 7 bases, with 11 bases between them. The CDR3 runs 15 residues. CDR3 in amino acids: CASSLVWQANSPLHF. CDR3 sequence (DNA): TGTGCCAGCAGCTTAGTGTGGCAGGCAAATTCACCCCTCCACTTT.

This clonotype was seen only a few times. The chain links TRBV7-2 to TRBJ1-1, with D unclear. The germline gives CDR1 SGHTA, CDR2 FQGNSA. The CDR3 has 13 residues. V lost 5 bases to trimming and J lost 5 bases, with 12 bases between them. The CDR3 protein is CASSIWGRTEAFF. CDR3 DNA sequence: TGTGCCAGCAGCATTTGGGGTAGGACTGAAGCTTTCTTT. Full variable domain (rest looked up from reference TRBV7-2 and TRBJ1-1): GAGVSQSPSNKVTEKGKDVELRCDPISGHTALYWYRQSLGQGLEFLIYFQGNSAPDKSGLPSDRFSAERTGGSVSTLTIQRTQQEDSAVYLCASSIWGRTEAFFGQGTRLTVV.

This clonotype was observed a handful of times. The chain is built from TRBV20-1 and TRBJ1-1, with TRBD1 matching over 8 bases. The CDR3 sequence is 14 residues long. Unmatched junction bases numbered 5, after V lost 4 bases and J lost 1 base. Looked up from germline, CDR1 is DFQATT and CDR2 is SNEGSKA (reference sequence). The chain's CDR3 is CSAIPGGANTEAFF. The CDR3 DNA reads TGCAGTGCTATCCCAGGGGGCGCGAACACTGAAGCTTTCTTT.

The chain joins TRBV29-1 to TRBJ1-3; D possibly corresponds to TRBD1 (5 bases). V was cut by 6 bases and J by 0 bases, with 21 bases left in between. This CDR3 has 17 amino acids. Germline V gene sequence: CDR1 SQVTM, CDR2 ANQGSEA. The CDR3 DNA reads as TGCAGCGTCGACAGAAGCTCAACTGGGGACTCTGGAAACACCATATATTTT. Its translation is CSVDRSSTGDSGNTIYF.

This clonotype was picked up a small number of times. V is TRBV20-1 and J is TRBJ1-1; 11 bases agree with TRBD1. CDR3 length equals 13 residues. V gave up 5 bases and J gave up 5 bases; unmatched junction bases: 4. Germline-derived CDR1 and CDR2 are DFQATT and SNEGSKA (reference sequence). DNA of the CDR3: TGCAGTGCTGGACAGGGGGCAAGGACTGAAGCTTTCTTT. It is translated as CSAGQGARTEAFF.

The table lists this clonotype with a few counts. The CDR3 is CASSGTGQGNEQFF. The CDR3, as DNA: TGTGCCAGCAGTGGGACGGGCCAGGGGAATGAGCAGTTCTTC. The J gene is TRBJ2-1, the V gene TRBV2, with D possibly matching TRBD1 (6 bases). Germline CDR1 SNHLY, CDR2 FYNNEI. This CDR3 is built from 14 residues. Deletions cut 4 bases from V and 7 bases from J, with 14 bases between. Full variable domain (missing parts from reference TRBV2 and TRBJ2-1): EPEVTQTPSHQVTQMGQEVILRCVPISNHLYFYWYRQILGQKVEFLVSFYNNEISEKSEIFDDQFSVERPDGSNFTLKIRSTKLEDSAMYFCASSGTGQGNEQFFGPGTRLTVL.

The chain has TRBV5-5 and TRBJ2-6; D not resolved. V was shortened by 4 bases and J by 0 bases, with 11 bases between the two germline ends. This CDR3 is 16 amino acids long. CDR1 and CDR2 from the germline V gene are SGHKS and YYEKEE (reference sequence). CDR3 in DNA: TGTGCCAGCAGCCTCCGGGCAGCCTCTGGGGCCAACGTCCTGACTTTC. This gives the protein CASSLRAASGANVLTF.

Points on this clonotype: With a much larger clone just one base away, this may be a read error. V and J are TRBV5-1 and TRBJ2-7; no definite D call. The CDR3 covers 14 residues. Germline V CDR1 and CDR2: SGHRS, YFSETQ. The CDR3 is CASSPDSGSHEPYF. The DNA for the CDR3 is TGCGCCAGCAGCCCTGATTCAGGATCCCACGAGCCGTACTTC.

The rearrangement joins TRBV7-6 to TRBJ2-7; TRBD1 aligns across 10 bases. There are 15 residues in the CDR3. Trimming removed 4 bases from V and 4 bases from J; junction bases left unmatched: 7. CDR1 and CDR2 from the germline V gene are SGHVS and FNYEAQ. DNA for the CDR3: TGTGCCAGCAGCTACCAGGACAGGGGGAATTACGAGCAGTACTTC. Its protein product is CASSYQDRGNYEQYF. The whole variable domain, remainder taken from reference TRBV7-6 and TRBJ2-7, is GAGVSQSPRYKVTKRGQDVALRCDPISGHVSLYWYRQALGQGPEFLTYFNYEAQQDKSGLPNDRFSAERPEGSISTLTIQRTEQRDSAMYRCASSYQDRGNYEQYFGPGTRLTVT.

This chain connects TRBV15 to TRBJ2-2; D unresolved. The CDR3 is 16 residues long. Trimming cost V 1 base and J 0 bases, with 9 bases left between them. Germline-derived CDR1 and CDR2 are LNHNV and YYDKDF (reference sequence). Written as DNA, the CDR3 is TGTGCCACCAGCAGAGGTCGGCCGCCGAACACCGGGGAGCTGTTTTTT. Protein product: CATSRGRPPNTGELFF.

The chain employs TRBV5-1 and TRBJ1-1; D remains ambiguous. V dropped 0 bases and J dropped 7 bases, with 16 bases sitting between them. CDR3 length: 15 residues. Looked up from germline, CDR1 is SGHRS and CDR2 is YFSETQ. The CDR3 DNA reads as TGCGCCAGCAGCTTGGCCGGAACAGCGCGGGTTGAAGCTTTCTTT. As protein: CASSLAGTARVEAFF.

This clonotype showed up many times. The rearrangement joins TRBV14 to TRBJ1-1; D is perhaps TRBD1 (5 bases). The CDR3 runs to 13 residues. CDR1 is SGHDN, CDR2 FVKESK, per germline. Trimming removed 4 bases at V and 4 bases at J, with 10 bases between. DNA of the CDR3: TGTGCCAGCAGCCTTACAGGCCCCACTGAAGCTTTCTTT. This gives the protein CASSLTGPTEAFF.

V is TRBV5-1 and J is TRBJ2-2; 10 bases fit TRBD1. The germline V gene encodes CDR1 SGHRS and CDR2 YFSETQ. Trimming removed 3 bases from V and 4 bases from J; junction bases left unmatched: 3. This CDR3 contains 15 residues. CDR3 DNA sequence: TGCGCCAGCAGCTACGGGGACAGGGGCACCGGGGAGCTGTTTTTT. Encoded protein: CASSYGDRGTGELFF.

V usage is TRBV12-3 or TRBV12-4 and J usage is TRBJ2-4; the match to TRBD2 covers 12 bases. The CDR3 consists of 14 residues. Trimming at V came to 7 bases and at J to 5 bases, leaving 3 bases not matched to a gene. The CDR3 sequence is CASTSGGAQNIQYF. The CDR3 DNA reads TGTGCCAGCACTAGCGGGGGGGCCCAAAACATTCAGTACTTC.

Ten or more counts support this clonotype. The rearrangement joins TRBV13 to TRBJ1-1, with a possible D match to TRBD1 (5 bases). The CDR3 is made up of 15 amino acids. The V end lost 0 bases, the J end lost 3 bases, and 11 bases lay between the germline ends. Per germline, CDR1 PRHDT and CDR2 FYEKMQ (reference sequence). In nucleotides, the CDR3 is TGTGCCAGCAGCTTAGGGGACACTGGGGACACTGAAGCTTTCTTT. Encoded protein: CASSLGDTGDTEAFF.